This T cell receptor (beta chain) came from a study of long-term antiretroviral therapy in people with HIV. Study results and caveats: Among HIV repertoires, CDR3 length ranges were narrower than those of controls.

HIV-positive participants all received treatment in the United States. Points on this clone: The antigen is unknown.

Assay version v3.0 of immunoSEQ was used, and it was run at survey level. Measured with immunoSEQ multiplex PCR; TCRdb has only the in-frame clones, and not every one. The table lists around 37,000 clones, around 85% of them singletons. The sequenced sample was unsorted PBMCs, obtained about 3.4 years after starting antiretroviral therapy. The clonotype comes from a man aged 18 to 30 with HIV.

CDR3 coding DNA: TGTGCCAGCAGCCAAGCAAGGGAGACGGGGTCCCCAGAGGACTACGAGCAGTACTTC. This sequence encodes CASSQARETGSPEDYEQYF. The chain links TRBV4-2 to TRBJ2-7; possible D gene TRBD2, 5 bases. Per the germline V gene, CDR1 is LGHNA and CDR2 is YNFKEQ. The CDR3 extends over 19 amino acids. V lost 1 base, J lost 3 bases, and 25 bases lay in between.